The source of this T cell receptor beta chain is a study of cytomegalovirus exposure and HLA in healthy donors. General study points: Earlier analysis yielded a pattern in which most TCR beta V segments were productive about 90% or about 30% of the time. Later analysis showed most CMV-associated TCR beta chains appearing HLA-restricted.

V dropped 5 bases and J dropped 5; count of bases not matched to a gene: 3. This CDR3 is built from 14 residues. The V gene's germline CDR1 is MNHNY and CDR2 SVGAGI (reference sequence). A word on this clone: Its antigen is as yet unknown.

PCR involved 60 Vbeta and 13 Jbeta primers. Repertoires were generated with immunoSEQ multiplex PCR, while TCRdb's copy carries only in-frame clones and drops some. The sample carries about 180,000 clones, 65% to 90% recorded once. This TCR came from a girl aged 2 to 9 in good health and CMV-seropositive. The sample consisted of PBMCs. The chain links TRBV6-6 to TRBJ2-3; 11 nucleotides agree with TRBD2. CDR3 DNA sequence: TGTGCCAGCAGTACTAGCGGGAGAGAAGATACGCAGTATTTT. It specifies CASSTSGREDTQYF.